The source of this T cell receptor beta chain is a study of blood T cell repertoires in COVID-19. Study-level background: The study drew acute and convalescent COVID-19 samples from the United States, Italy and Spain. In each case, the material was cDNA or gDNA derived from T cells, B-cell-depleted T cells, or PBMCs.

As handled by the study authors: Using reference gene primer amplification, nucleated cell counts were estimated. The data were produced by immunoSEQ multiplex PCR, yet TCRdb's version contains in-frame clones alone and is incomplete. Clone size and V and J calls were adopted from that table, with D and trimming inferred from the DNA. The table has under 250,000 clones, more than 70% seen once; the top ten hold roughly 2.6%. The CDR3 is 13 amino acids. V lost 4 bases and J 5 bases, leaving 11 bases between the germline ends. Germline values: CDR1 KGHSH, CDR2 LQKENI. V gene TRBV18 combines with J gene TRBJ2-5, with D perhaps matching TRBD2 (6 bases). The sequence was obtained from a woman aged 60-75 years with acute or convalescent COVID-19. The source material was peripheral blood. The CDR3 DNA sequence: TGTGCCAGCTCACTAGCGGTCCTGGAGACCCAGTACTTC. Protein sequence: CASSLAVLETQYF. Together with reference TRBV18 and TRBJ2-5, the CDR3 gives the full variable domain: NAGVMQNPRHLVRRRGQEARLRCSPMKGHSHVYWYRQLPEEGLKFMVYLQKENIIDESGMPKERFSAEFPKEGPSILRIQQVVRGDSAAYFCASSLAVLETQYFGPGTRLLVL.